This T cell receptor (beta chain) was recorded in a study of blood T cell repertoires in COVID-19. Across the study: Acute and convalescent COVID-19 specimens originated in the United States, Italy and Spain. PBMCs, B-cell-depleted T cells, or T cells were the source of the cDNA or gDNA that made up the material.

Here immunoSEQ multiplex PCR was the method, and the copy in TCRdb shows in-frame clones only, minus some. The table has approximately 90,000 clones, approximately 90% seen once; the top ten hold 8% to 9.5%. Germline assignment: CDR1 MNHEY and CDR2 SVGAGI. The V end lost 3 bases, the J end lost 9 bases, and 18 bases lay between the germline ends. CDR3 size: 15 residues. The J gene is TRBJ2-1, the V gene TRBV6-5, with D perhaps TRBD1 (7 bases). The clonotype originates from a man over 45 with acute or convalescent COVID-19. Sequencing was done on a sample of peripheral blood. The CDR3 loop reads CASSYLQGGSVEQFF. CDR3 sequence (DNA): TGTGCCAGCAGTTATCTTCAGGGGGGTTCGGTTGAGCAGTTCTTC.